The following is a T cell receptor (beta chain) sequence with its context. Its antigen is not identified. 60 Vbeta and 13 Jbeta primers were used in PCR. Data came from immunoSEQ multiplex PCR; TCRdb stores just in-frame clones and leaves some out. The data show roughly 99,000 clones, with around three quarters seen just once and about 8% held by the top ten. This sample was taken from a study of cytomegalovirus exposure and HLA in healthy donors. This CDR3 has 13 amino acids. In germline, CDR1 is SGHNT, CDR2 YYREEE (reference sequence). V was pared by 1 base and J by 6 bases, with 10 bases between. Findings and limits, study-wide: According to a later analysis, most TCR beta chains associated with CMV appeared HLA-restricted. The authors later linked a missense DCLRE1C variant to TCR beta V- and J-gene trimming. TCR beta chains numbering roughly 150 were designated cytomegalovirus-associated.

The genes are TRBV5-4 and TRBJ1-1; D gene uncertain. Sequenced sample: PBMCs. This TCR came from a man aged 25 to 45 in good health and CMV-seronegative. As DNA, the CDR3 is TGTGCCAGCAGCTTGCCGGGTCTGGCTGAAGCTTTCTTT. Its translation is CASSLPGLAEAFF.